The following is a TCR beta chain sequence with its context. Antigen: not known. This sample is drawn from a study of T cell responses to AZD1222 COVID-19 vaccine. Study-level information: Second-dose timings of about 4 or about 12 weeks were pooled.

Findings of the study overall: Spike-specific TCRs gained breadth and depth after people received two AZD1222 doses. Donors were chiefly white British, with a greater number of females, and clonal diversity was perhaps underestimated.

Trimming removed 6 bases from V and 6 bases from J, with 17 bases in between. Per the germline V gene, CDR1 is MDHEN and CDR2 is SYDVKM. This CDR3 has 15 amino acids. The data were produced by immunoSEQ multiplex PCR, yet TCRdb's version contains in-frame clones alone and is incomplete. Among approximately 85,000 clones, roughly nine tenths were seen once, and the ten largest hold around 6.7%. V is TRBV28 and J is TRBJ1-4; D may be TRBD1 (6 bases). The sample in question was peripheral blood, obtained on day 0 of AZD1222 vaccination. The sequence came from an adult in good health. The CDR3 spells CASSLPRQAHEKLFF. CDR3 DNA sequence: TGTGCCAGCAGCCTACCCCGACAGGCTCATGAAAAACTGTTTTTT.